Listed below are T cell receptor beta chains from one sample, sequenced in a study of blood T cell repertoires in COVID-19. The table came from immunoSEQ multiplex PCR; TCRdb's copy has only in-frame clones and leaves some out. The sample includes over 350,000 clones, 88% of them seen just once. The source material was PBMCs or T cells enriched from blood (not recorded which). The receptors come from a woman between 18 and 29 years old who had recovered from COVID-19. The CDR3 runs from the conserved cysteine through the conserved F or W. D genes are given only for firm matches. Not all rows give a size; the values are once, few, many and, for expanded clones, a class.

clone size	D gene	V gene	J gene	CDR3 DNA	CDR3 protein
-	-	TRBV7-2	TRBJ2-6	TGTGCCAGCAGCTTTCAGGGATCTGGGGCCAACGTCCTGACTTTC	CASSFQGSGANVLTF
-	-	TRBV3-1/TRBV3-2	TRBJ2-6	TGTGCCAGCAGTTACTCTGGGGCCAACGTCCTGACTTTC	CASSYSGANVLTF
-	-	TRBV7-2	TRBJ1-1	TGTGCCAGCAGCTACCGAGGGAACACTGAAGCTTTCTTT	CASSYRGNTEAFF
-	-	TRBV29-1	TRBJ1-6	TGCAGACTACAGGAGTCCAGCTCCTATAATTCACCCCTCCACTTT	CRLQESSSYNSPLHF
-	TRBD2	TRBV5-1	TRBJ2-7	TGCGCCAGCAGCCCGGGGACTAGCGGGGACTACGAGCAGTACTTC	CASSPGTSGDYEQYF
-	TRBD2	TRBV5-6	TRBJ2-5	TGTGCCAGCAGCTTGTGGCCTTGGGGGGGACAAGAGACCCAGTACTTC	CASSLWPWGGQETQYF
-	-	TRBV11-2	TRBJ1-4	TGTGCCAGCAGCCGCACCCTGGCGGGACGTGGGGAAAAACTGTTTTTT	CASSRTLAGRGEKLFF
-	-	TRBV21-1	TRBJ1-4	TGTGCCAGCAGCACGTCCAGGAACAATGAAAAACTGTTTTTT	CASSTSRNNEKLFF
-	-	TRBV3-1/TRBV3-2	TRBJ1-3	TGTGCCAGCACCTCTGGTTCGAGAGGGAATCGGCCTGGAAACACCATATATTTT	CASTSGSRGNRPGNTIYF
once	TRBD1	TRBV2	TRBJ1-6	TGTGCCAGCAGAATCCCCGGGACAGTTAATTCACCCCTCCACTTT	CASRIPGTVNSPLHF
once	-	TRBV4-1	TRBJ1-4	TGCGCCAGCAGCCAAGAGGCGCCGGGAGCTTATAATGAAAAACTGTTTTTT	CASSQEAPGAYNEKLFF
-	TRBD1	TRBV11-2	TRBJ1-1	TGTGCCAGCAGCTTAGAGCGCGGGCAGGGGGGTTTCTTT	CASSLERGQGGFF
-	TRBD2	TRBV7-2	TRBJ2-1	TGTGCCAGCAGCTTAATGGCGGGGGGGCCCTACAATGAGCAGTTCTTC	CASSLMAGGPYNEQFF
-	-	TRBV5-1	TRBJ2-4	TGCGCCAGCAGCTGGGGGCCCTTGGGTGACGGAAACATTCAGTACTTC	CASSWGPLGDGNIQYF
-	TRBD1	TRBV7-6	TRBJ2-7	TGTGCCAGCAGTGGGGACAGGCCCTCCTACGAGCAGTACTTC	CASSGDRPSYEQYF
once	-	TRBV23-1	TRBJ1-5	TGCGCCAGCAGTCAATGGGACACATGTAGCAATCAGCCCCAGCATTTT	CASSQWDTCSNQPQHF
-	TRBD1	TRBV5-4	TRBJ1-1	TGTGCCAGCAGCCTCGGGACAGGGATCCCTGAAGCTTTCTTT	CASSLGTGIPEAFF
-	-	TRBV9	TRBJ2-1	TGTGCCAGCAGCGTAGTATACGATGGCGGGGTGGATGAGGAGCAGTTCTTC	CASSVVYDGGVDEEQFF
-	TRBD2	TRBV30	TRBJ2-1	TGTGCCTGGAGCGACCGACTAGCGGGGTCCCTGTCCAATGAGCAGTTCTTC	CAWSDRLAGSLSNEQFF
-	-	TRBV6-5	TRBJ1-2	TGTGCCAGCAGTTACACAGGGACCTATGGCTACACCTTC	CASSYTGTYGYTF
-	TRBD1	TRBV7-2	TRBJ1-1	TGTGCCAGCAGCTTATCAGGGGGCGGCACTGAAGCTTTCTTT	CASSLSGGGTEAFF
-	-	TRBV4-1	TRBJ1-2	TGCGCCAGCAGCCGCCAAGCAGGGAACTATGGCTACACCTTC	CASSRQAGNYGYTF
-	-	TRBV27	TRBJ1-5	TGTGCCAGCAGTTCTAATTCAGGGGCTAGCAATCAGCCCCAGCATTTT	CASSSNSGASNQPQHF
-	-	TRBV7-6	TRBJ1-1	TGTGCCAGCAGCTTAGCTGCGGCCACTGAAGCTTTCTTT	CASSLAAATEAFF
-	TRBD2	TRBV13	TRBJ2-2	TGTGCCAGCAGCTTTGGACTAGCGGCCTACACCGGGGAGCTGTTTTTT	CASSFGLAAYTGELFF
-	-	TRBV4-3	TRBJ1-2	TGCGCCAGCAGCCAAGATCTTCGAGGGGGGGAAACCTATGGCTACACCTTC	CASSQDLRGGETYGYTF
-	-	TRBV18	TRBJ2-3	TGTGCCAGCTCTACTGGTGTCACAGATACGCAGTATTTT	CASSTGVTDTQYF
-	-	TRBV10-2	TRBJ1-6	TGCGCCAGCAGGGACATCTTTAATTCACCCCTCCACTTT	CASRDIFNSPLHF
-	-	TRBV9	TRBJ1-1	TGTGCCAGCAGCGTAGCGGAATGGGGAGGCCCCGGGACTGAAGCTTTCTTT	CASSVAEWGGPGTEAFF
-	-	TRBV5-1	TRBJ2-5	TGCGCCAGCACCTCAGGGTTGGAGACCCAGTACTTC	CASTSGLETQYF
few	TRBD1	TRBV7-9	TRBJ1-3	TGTGCCAGCAGCTTAAAGAGGGGGCTCGCCGGAAACACCATATATTTT	CASSLKRGLAGNTIYF
-	TRBD1	TRBV7-2	TRBJ1-2	TGTGCCAGCCTTCAGCCCGGGACAGTGGTGGCTTCGGATGGCTACACCTTC	CASLQPGTVVASDGYTF
-	TRBD1	TRBV10-3	TRBJ2-2	TGTGCCATCAGTATAGGACAGGAACCCGGGGAGCTGTTTTTT	CAISIGQEPGELFF
-	-	TRBV19	TRBJ1-4	TGTGCCAGTAGTATCCTTTACGGGGAAGATGAAAAACTGTTTTTT	CASSILYGEDEKLFF
-	TRBD1	TRBV4-1	TRBJ2-7	TGCGCCAGCAGCCGATCCACCCAGACAGGGGACTCCTACGAGCAGTACTTC	CASSRSTQTGDSYEQYF
-	-	TRBV19	TRBJ2-5	TGTGCCAGTAGTGTAGGCGGGGGGACAGCCGCTCAAGAGACCCAGTACTTC	CASSVGGGTAAQETQYF
-	-	TRBV11-2	TRBJ2-2	TGTGCCAGCAGCCCCTCCGGGACATCGAACACCGGGGAGCTGTTTTTT	CASSPSGTSNTGELFF
-	-	TRBV7-2	TRBJ1-4	TGTGCCAGCAGCTGGGGGGGCGCGAGAGAAAAACTGTTTTTT	CASSWGGAREKLFF
once	TRBD2	TRBV28	TRBJ2-2	TGTGCCAGCAGCCAACCTAGCGGGTCTAACACCGGGGAGCTGTTTTTT	CASSQPSGSNTGELFF
-	-	TRBV7-9	TRBJ1-4	TGTGCCAGCAGCCCCATTCCGGTCTCAACTAATGAAAAACTGTTTTTT	CASSPIPVSTNEKLFF
-	-	TRBV5-6	TRBJ1-5	TGTGCCAGCAGCCTTACGGGTTATAATCAGCCCCAGCATTTT	CASSLTGYNQPQHF
-	TRBD1	TRBV5-4	TRBJ2-3	TGTGCCAGCAGCTACGGACAGGCTAGCACAGATACGCAGTATTTT	CASSYGQASTDTQYF
-	-	TRBV4-3	TRBJ1-6	TGCGCCAGCAGCCAAGTGGCAGGGGCGCGAGATTCACCCCTCCACTTT	CASSQVAGARDSPLHF